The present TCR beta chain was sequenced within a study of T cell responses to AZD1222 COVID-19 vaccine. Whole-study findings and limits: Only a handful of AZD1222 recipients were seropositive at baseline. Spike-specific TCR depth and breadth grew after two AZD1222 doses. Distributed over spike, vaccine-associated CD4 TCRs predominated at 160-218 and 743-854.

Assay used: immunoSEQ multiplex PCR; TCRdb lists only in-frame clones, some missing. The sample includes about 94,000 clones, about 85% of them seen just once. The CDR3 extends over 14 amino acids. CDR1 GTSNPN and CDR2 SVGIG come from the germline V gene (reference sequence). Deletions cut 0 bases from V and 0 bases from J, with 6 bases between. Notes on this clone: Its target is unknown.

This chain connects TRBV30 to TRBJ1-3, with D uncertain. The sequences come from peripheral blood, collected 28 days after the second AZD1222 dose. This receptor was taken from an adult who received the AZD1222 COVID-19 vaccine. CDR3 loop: CAWSVSSSGNTIYF. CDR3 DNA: TGTGCCTGGAGTGTAAGCAGCTCTGGAAACACCATATATTTT.